This TCR beta chain comes out of a study of Graves' ophthalmopathy and Graves' hyperthyroidism. Across the whole study: Investigators collected peripheral blood at initial diagnosis, before any treatment was given.

The table lists this clonotype with a few counts. Its specificity is unknown. Among the exclusions were patients with other autoimmune diseases, uncontrolled infections, pregnancy or lactation. Study results and limitations: Detected in blood as well were most expanded thyroid clonotypes with frequency above 0.001.

Amplification of the TCR beta CDR3 regions used RNA transcripts (as template). Amplification began with first-round RT-PCR using HTBI primers, then second-round multiplex PCR was performed. MiXCR was run by TCRdb on the multiplex PCR reads, yielding one entry per CDR3 protein. Of under 800,000 distinct CDR3 sequences listed, around a fifth are singletons. Sequencing was performed on peripheral blood. This TCR was recovered from a woman aged 18-29 years with stable Graves' hyperthyroidism. Some clones in this sample may be carry-over from other donors' samples.

In nucleotides, the CDR3 is TGTGCCAGCAGTGGCGGGACACTAATAAGCGAGCAGTACTTC. Translated: CASSGGTLISEQYF. The V gene is TRBV28, the J gene TRBJ2-7, with D possibly called TRBD1 or TRBD2 (6 bases each). V was pared by 5 bases and J by 6 bases, with 17 bases between. The germline gives CDR1 MDHEN, CDR2 SYDVKM. The CDR3 runs 14 residues.